The T cell receptor (beta chain) described here comes from a study of Graves' ophthalmopathy and Graves' hyperthyroidism. About the study: Pretreatment peripheral blood was obtained at initial diagnosis.

Study results and caveats: The model predicted ophthalmopathy progression with 60% to 71% sensitivity and less than 85% specificity. Blood also held most thyroid clonotypes expanded above 0.001 frequency. The 13-signature model separated ophthalmopathy from stable hyperthyroidism at roughly 88% sensitivity and around 81% specificity.

Germline loops: CDR1 LGHNT, CDR2 FRNRAP. The V gene lost 2 bases and the J gene lost 4 bases, with 20 bases spanning the gap. This CDR3 comprises 17 residues. With regard to this clonotype: The antigen remains undetermined.

TCR beta CDR3 amplification used RNA transcripts. Amplification began with first-round RT-PCR using HTBI primers, then second-round multiplex PCR was performed. TCRdb analysed the multiplex PCR reads with MiXCR anew, one entry per CDR3 protein. The repertoire includes about 640,000 distinct CDR3 sequences, 35% to 50% of them detected once, and roughly 3% sits in the top ten. This clonotype originated in an adult man with Graves' ophthalmopathy. The source material was peripheral blood. The chain uses TRBV12-5 and TRBJ2-5; perhaps D is TRBD1 or TRBD2 (5 bases each). CDR3 region: CASGLFLRDGRRETQYF. The CDR3 DNA reads TGTGCTAGTGGTTTGTTCCTTAGGGACGGGCGGAGAGAGACCCAGTACTTC.